Listed below are T cell receptor beta chains from one sample, sequenced in a study of technical replicates of blood from a handful of donors. Assay used: immunoSEQ multiplex PCR; TCRdb lists only in-frame clones, some missing. This sample has about 50,000 clones, with over 90% found just once. The sample consisted of PBMCs. These receptors were obtained from a human donor in good health. Some clones in this sample may be carry-over from other donors' samples. Both conserved end residues are part of each CDR3. The order of the fields is clone size, D gene, J gene, V gene, CDR3 DNA, CDR3 protein. The D gene is left open where the match is weak. Expanded clones are given a class, and other clones once, few, many or no size at all.

>.|TRBD1|TRBJ2-2|TRBV11-3
TGTGCCAGCAGCGTGGGACAGGGGTACCCGGAGGGGCTGTTTTTT
CASSVGQGYPEGLFF
>.|TRBD2|TRBJ2-5|TRBV7-2
TGTGCCAGCAGCTTAGAAGGAGCGGGGGGCGTTGAGACCCAGTACTTC
CASSLEGAGGVETQYF
>.|TRBD2|TRBJ2-1|TRBV7-6
TGTGCCAGCAGCTTAGAAGGGCGGCTAGCGGGGGGCGAGCAGTTCTTC
CASSLEGRLAGGEQFF
>.|TRBD2|TRBJ2-2|TRBV5-4
TGTGCCAGCAGCGCCACCGGGACTAGCAGGAACACCGGGGAGCTGTTTTTT
CASSATGTSRNTGELFF
>.|.|TRBJ1-5|TRBV15
TGTGCCACCAGCAGAGATCAGGGAAACAATCAGCCCCAGCATTTT
CATSRDQGNNQPQHF
>.|.|TRBJ2-3|TRBV9
TGTGCCAGCAGCGTGGGTGAGGCATCAGATACGCAGTATTTT
CASSVGEASDTQYF
>many|TRBD2|TRBJ2-7|TRBV5-1
TGCGCCAGCTCACCGACATCTTGGTTTCAGACTAGCGGGCGACTGTACGAGCAGTACTTC
CASSPTSWFQTSGRLYEQYF
>.|TRBD1|TRBJ2-7|TRBV10-3
TGTGCCATCAGTGCCGGACAGGGCTACGAGCAGTACTTC
CAISAGQGYEQYF
>.|TRBD2|TRBJ2-3|TRBV7-2
TGTGCCAGCAGACTAGCGGGGGCTAGCACAGATACGCAGTATTTT
CASRLAGASTDTQYF
>.|.|TRBJ2-3|TRBV4-3
TGCGCCAGCAGCCGACGGTATGGAGCTAGCGGCACAGATACGCAGTATTTT
CASSRRYGASGTDTQYF
>.|TRBD2|TRBJ2-3|TRBV7-2
TGTGCCAGCAGCTCGGGACTAGCCAGGGGAGTGGATACGCAGTATTTT
CASSSGLARGVDTQYF
>.|.|TRBJ2-3|TRBV7-2
TGTGCCAGCAGCCTAGCAGCGTCTGCCACAGATACGCAGTATTTT
CASSLAASATDTQYF
>.|TRBD2|TRBJ2-3|TRBV30
TGTGCCTGGACTAGCGGGAACACAGATACGCAGTATTTT
CAWTSGNTDTQYF
>once|.|TRBJ1-2|TRBV2
TGTGCCAGCCCTGAAGGCAGTCAGTACTATGGCTACACCTTC
CASPEGSQYYGYTF
>.|.|TRBJ1-2|TRBV5-1
TGCGCCAGCAGCCCTCCTGCCAATCTACGTGGCTACACCTTC
CASSPPANLRGYTF
>.|TRBD2|TRBJ2-7|TRBV25-1
TGTGCCAGCAGTCGAGCGGGAGGGTCCCACGAGCAGTACTTC
CASSRAGGSHEQYF
>.|TRBD1|TRBJ1-6|TRBV30
TGTGCCTGGAGTCACCGACAGGGGAATTCACCCCTCCACTTT
CAWSHRQGNSPLHF
>.|.|TRBJ1-4|TRBV11-1
TGTGCCAGCAGCTTAGGCAACAGAAATGAAAAACTGTTTTTT
CASSLGNRNEKLFF
>.|TRBD2|TRBJ2-2|TRBV7-9
TGTGCCAGCAGCTTATCGTTGACTAGCGGGGGGACGGAGACCGGGGAGCTGTTTTTT
CASSLSLTSGGTETGELFF
>.|.|TRBJ2-7|TRBV7-9
TGTGCCAGCAGTCTATCTAGGGGGGACAGCTCCTACGAGCAGTACTTC
CASSLSRGDSSYEQYF
>once|TRBD1|TRBJ1-2|TRBV6-5
TGTGCCAGCAAGGTACAGGGGGATCCCAACTATGGCTACACCTTC
CASKVQGDPNYGYTF
>.|TRBD1|TRBJ1-2|TRBV9
TGTGCCAGCAGCGTAGCGATGACAGGGGACTATGGCTACACCTTC
CASSVAMTGDYGYTF
>.|TRBD2|TRBJ2-3|TRBV7-9
TGTGCCAGCAGCCCTGGGACTAGCGGGGGCCGAACAGATACGCAGTATTTT
CASSPGTSGGRTDTQYF
>.|TRBD1|TRBJ2-3|TRBV7-9
TGTGCCAGCAGTTTGGGGCGACAGGGGGAAGATACGCAGTATTTT
CASSLGRQGEDTQYF
>.|TRBD2|TRBJ2-1|TRBV9
TGTGCCAGCAGCTCGGGGGGAACCTACAATGAGCAGTTCTTC
CASSSGGTYNEQFF
>.|.|TRBJ2-1|TRBV29-1
TGCAGCGTTGGGTTGGGCCCGAGCTCCTACAATGAGCAGTTCTTC
CSVGLGPSSYNEQFF
>.|TRBD1|TRBJ1-5|TRBV4-2
TGTGCCAGCAGCCAAGGGGGACAGGGCGCCCAGCCCCAGCATTTT
CASSQGGQGAQPQHF
>.|TRBD2|TRBJ2-7|TRBV6-4
TGTGCCAACATACTAGCGGGAGGTTCCTACGAGCAGTACTTC
CANILAGGSYEQYF
>.|TRBD1|TRBJ1-4|TRBV5-5
TGTGCCAGCAGTAACCCCGGGACAGGGGTTGAAAAACTGTTTTTT
CASSNPGTGVEKLFF
>.|.|TRBJ2-7|TRBV5-1
TGCGCCAGCAGTCCCGAGGGAAACGAGCAGTACTTC
CASSPEGNEQYF
>.|TRBD2|TRBJ2-1|TRBV18
TGTGCCAGCACCGCAGCGGGGGGGATGAACAATGAGCAGTTCTTC
CASTAAGGMNNEQFF